This T cell receptor beta chain originates from a study of CD8 T cells in Susac syndrome. The RNA input was 0.5 to 1 ug, and it was reverse transcribed with random hexamers. TCRdb independently ran MiXCR on the immunoSEQ multiplex PCR reads; one entry per CDR3 protein. Of more than 150,000 distinct CDR3 sequences detected, about 91% appear once; the ten largest clones hold under 0.085%. The TCR comes from a human donor in good health. Input material: CD4+ T cells from PBMCs.

The DNA for the CDR3 is TGTGCCAGCAAAAATTCCCCTAGCGGGATAACAGATACGCAGTATTTT. Protein product: CASKNSPSGITDTQYF. The J gene is TRBJ2-3, the V gene TRBV6-1; 9 bases match TRBD2. This CDR3 is built from 16 residues. Germline trimming cut 7 bases from V and 3 bases from J; bases unmatched to any gene: 11. Germline assignment: CDR1 MNHNS and CDR2 SASEGT.